This passage covers 18 T cell receptor beta chains from one sample sequenced in a study of control samples from healthy donors and cancer patients. The repertoire was sequenced with immunoSEQ multiplex PCR; TCRdb's copy has only in-frame clones and lacks some. The top ten hold 1.1% of the sample, which has around 58,000 clones, more than 95% seen once. Sequenced input: blood. The receptors were sampled from a woman in her late teens or twenties in good health.

The J gene is TRBJ1-5, the V gene TRBV4-1; 8 bases align to TRBD1. CDR3 size: 15 residues. Germline lookup yields CDR1 MGHRA and CDR2 YSYEKL. Trimming cost V 4 bases and J 5 bases; bases outside gene matches: 7. The CDR3 nucleotides are TGCGCCAGCAGCCTGACAGGGGCCTTAGATCAGCCCCAGCATTTT. It encodes CASSLTGALDQPQHF.

The chain couples TRBV5-5 to TRBJ2-7; D is uncertain. Germline CDR1 SGHKS, CDR2 YYEKEE (reference sequence). The V end was cut by 4 bases, the J end by 2 bases, with 13 bases between. The CDR3 covers 14 residues. CDR3 in amino acids: CASSPRIPTYEQYF. Written as DNA, the CDR3 is TGTGCCAGCAGCCCGAGGATACCTACCTACGAGCAGTACTTC. The variable domain in full, with the rest retrieved from reference TRBV5-5 and TRBJ2-7, is DAGVTQSPTHLIKTRGQQVTLRCSPISGHKSVSWYQQVLGQGPQFIFQYYEKEERGRGNFPDRFSARQFPNYSSELNVNALLLGDSALYLCASSPRIPTYEQYFGPGTRLTVT.

The chain has TRBV27 and TRBJ1-5; D gene ambiguous. Germline V gene data show CDR1 as MNHEY and CDR2 as SMNVEV (reference sequence). V was clipped by 3 bases and J by 2 bases, with 2 bases between them. CDR3 length: 12 residues. The CDR3 spells CASSFGNQPQHF. The CDR3 region has the DNA TGTGCCAGCAGTTTCGGCAATCAGCCCCAGCATTTT.

The chain employs TRBV28 and TRBJ1-2; D not certain. From germline, CDR1 is MDHEN and CDR2 SYDVKM. This CDR3 comprises 14 residues. Trimming cost V 3 bases and J 8 bases, with 16 bases left between them. The CDR3 here is CASSFWERGRGYTF. DNA for the CDR3: TGTGCCAGCAGTTTTTGGGAGCGAGGGAGAGGCTACACCTTC.

This chain uses TRBV30 with TRBJ1-6; D gene uncertain. The V end lost 3 bases, the J end lost 8 bases, and 8 bases lay between the germline ends. The CDR3 is 12 amino acids. The germline gives CDR1 GTSNPN, CDR2 SVGIG (reference sequence). CDR3 amino acids: CAWSLIHSPLHF. CDR3 DNA sequence: TGTGCCTGGAGCCTGATTCATTCACCCCTCCACTTT.

This chain joins TRBV14 and TRBJ2-3; maybe TRBD2 (6 bases). Germline V gives CDR1 SGHDN, CDR2 FVKESK. The CDR3 length is 16 residues. V shed 1 base and J shed 0 bases, with 11 bases lying between them. CDR3 DNA: TGTGCCAGCAGCCAAGGTCCGGGACTGAGCACAGATACGCAGTATTTT. The encoded protein is CASSQGPGLSTDTQYF.

The chain has TRBV6-5 and TRBJ2-3; TRBD2 might be the D (6 bases). The germline V and J ends were trimmed by 4 bases and 4 bases, with 12 bases remaining between them. The CDR3 totals 14 residues. Per germline, CDR1 MNHEY and CDR2 SVGAGI. The CDR3 sequence is CASSSSVSADTQYF. The CDR3 nucleotides are TGTGCCAGCAGTTCTAGCGTCAGCGCAGATACGCAGTATTTT.

J is TRBJ2-5 and V is TRBV5-1, with D perhaps assigned TRBD1 or TRBD2 (5 bases each). Trimming took off 4 bases at V and 2 bases at J, with 21 bases between the two ends. Germline-derived CDR1 and CDR2 are SGHRS and YFSETQ. The CDR3 has 17 amino acids. The CDR3 DNA reads TGCGCCAGCAGCAGAAAAACCGGGGCGCTGGAACAAGAGACCCAGTACTTC. Its protein product is CASSRKTGALEQETQYF.

J is TRBJ1-2 and V is TRBV19; D gene ambiguous. V lost 7 bases, J lost 6 bases, and 18 bases lay in between. In germline, CDR1 is LNHDA, CDR2 SQIVND (reference sequence). This CDR3 contains 14 residues. The DNA of the CDR3 is TGTGCCAGTATCTCCCGAGGAAACAAGGATGGCTACACCTTC. This sequence encodes CASISRGNKDGYTF.

This rearrangement joins TRBV5-1 to TRBJ1-4, with D perhaps matching TRBD1 (6 bases). The germline CDR1 and CDR2 sequences are SGHRS and YFSETQ. V was pared by 0 bases and J by 0 bases, with 6 bases between. The CDR3 contains 15 residues. The CDR3 sequence: CASSLAGATNEKLFF. DNA for the CDR3: TGCGCCAGCAGCTTGGCAGGGGCAACTAATGAAAAACTGTTTTTT.

The chain recombines TRBV5-6 with TRBJ2-3; no clear D gene. Germline-derived CDR1 and CDR2 are SGHDT and YYEEEE. The CDR3 extends over 13 amino acids. Deletions cut 3 bases from V and 0 bases from J, with 5 bases between. The CDR3 here is CASSSVSTDTQYF. CDR3 coding DNA: TGTGCCAGCAGCTCCGTTAGCACAGATACGCAGTATTTT.

V usage is TRBV23-1 and J usage is TRBJ1-6; weak D call: TRBD1 (6 bases). TRBV23-1 is sorted into the ORF group, with uncertain function. This CDR3 is 17 amino acids long. CDR3 sequence (DNA): TGCCGGGCGTCGCAGCAGTCACAGGGTGAGGATAATTCACCCCTCCACTTT. Translation: CRASQQSQGEDNSPLHF.

The rearrangement uses TRBV19 and TRBJ1-2; D call uncertain. This CDR3 region has 13 residues. Per the germline V gene, CDR1 is LNHDA and CDR2 is SQIVND (reference sequence). V was trimmed by 6 bases and J by 0 bases, leaving 8 bases between them. The CDR3 reads CASRAGANYGYTF. As DNA, the CDR3 is TGTGCCAGTAGGGCCGGAGCTAACTATGGCTACACCTTC.

The chain has TRBV10-2 and TRBJ1-2; D is possibly TRBD1 (6 bases). Trimming took off 8 bases at V and 0 bases at J, with 16 bases between the two ends. This CDR3 is built from 15 residues. Germline CDR1 and CDR2: WSHSY and SAAADI. Written as DNA, the CDR3 is TGCGCCAGCCGGGACACGGAAACTACTAACTATGGCTACACCTTC. Amino acid sequence: CASRDTETTNYGYTF.

The CDR3 nucleotides read TGTGCCAGCAGTCCGGGCCCCGGGAAGGGCTACACCTTC. Translation: CASSPGPGKGYTF. The chain joins TRBV6-5 to TRBJ1-2; D is ambiguous. V was pared by 5 bases and J by 8 bases, with 15 bases between. CDR3 size: 13 residues. CDR1 MNHEY and CDR2 SVGAGI come from the germline V gene.

V and J are TRBV19 and TRBJ2-3, with D maybe TRBD2 (5 bases). Trimming left V 6 bases short and J 6 bases short, with 22 bases between. Germline CDR1 reads LNHDA; CDR2 reads SQIVND (reference sequence). The length of the CDR3 is 16 residues. The CDR3 here is CASRSPPGKVGDTQYF. The CDR3 DNA follows: TGTGCCAGTAGATCCCCCCCGGGGAAGGTTGGGGATACGCAGTATTTT.

The chain has TRBV4-3 and TRBJ2-1; perhaps D is TRBD1 or TRBD2 (6 bases each). Trimming removed 2 bases at V and 2 bases at J, with 19 bases between. The germline CDR1 and CDR2 sequences are LGHNA and YSLEER. The CDR3 has 18 residues. Here the CDR3 DNA reads TGCGCCAGCAGCCAACCCGGCCGGAACAGGGAGGCCTACAATGAGCAGTTCTTC. Protein sequence: CASSQPGRNREAYNEQFF.

V gene TRBV4-3 combines with J gene TRBJ2-5, with 9 bases matching TRBD2. This CDR3 is 15 amino acids long. The germline V gene encodes CDR1 LGHNA and CDR2 YSLEER. The V segment lost 2 bases and the J segment 4 bases; nucleotides outside the gene matches: 5. The CDR3 here is CASSQLQAGGETQYF. CDR3 nucleotide sequence: TGCGCCAGCAGCCAACTCCAAGCGGGGGGAGAGACCCAGTACTTC.